This T cell receptor beta chain was captured by sequencing in a study of radiotherapy plus CTLA-4 blockade in lung cancer. TCRdb's copy holds only in-frame clones and misses some; the assay was immunoSEQ multiplex PCR. The sample consists of about 45,000 clones, roughly 65% of them appearing once. The germline V gene has CDR1 SGHNT and CDR2 YENEEA. The CDR3 spans 13 residues. The germline V and J ends were trimmed by 1 base and 7 bases, with 11 bases remaining between them. The receptor comes from a human donor with non-small cell lung cancer who had a partial response to radiotherapy plus ipilimumab. The chain couples TRBV11-3 to TRBJ2-7, with D maybe TRBD2 (5 bases). This specimen was peripheral blood, taken from a patient treated with radiotherapy plus ipilimumab. In DNA, the CDR3 is TGTGCCAGCAGCTTAGGGCCTACTAGGGAGCAGTACTTC. Amino acids: CASSLGPTREQYF.